The 3 T cell receptor gamma chains in this list originate from one sample, sequenced in a study of Vδ1+ human thymocytes. Findings and limits, study-wide: In the thymus, TRG and TRD repertoires looked highly polyclonal with Gaussian CDR3 lengths.

Sequences come from RNA converted to cDNA by reverse transcription. Pooled V-gene forward primers with one constant-region reverse primer generated the CDR3 amplicons by multiplex PCR. TCRdb reapplied CATT to the multiplex PCR reads. The table records more than 9,000 gamma-chain clones, under 55% of them present only once. These receptors are not linked to any known antigen. Sequences were obtained from Vdelta1+ gamma-delta thymocytes from the thymus. The subset is: FACS-sorted CD3+ TCRalphabeta- TCRVdelta1+ TCRVdelta2- thymocytes. The receptors come from a boy under two years old who had congenital heart surgery.

The V gene corresponds to TRGV5; no J gene was called. Germline values: CDR1 VINAFY, CDR2 YDVSNSKD. CDR3 size: 13 residues. The CDR3 sequence: CATWDRHGGKELF. In nucleotides, the CDR3 is TGTGCCACCTGGGACAGGCACGGTGGCAAGGAACTCTTT.

J is TRGJP2 and V is TRGV4. Germline matching of the DNA provided the J gene here, since TCRdb leaves it blank. CDR3 length equals 15 residues. V was pared by 1 base and J by 3 bases, with 5 bases of the junction left unmatched. In germline, CDR1 is EGSTGY, CDR2 YDSYTSSV. The CDR3 coding sequence is TGTGCCACCTGGGATGGACCGCGTAGTGATTGGATCAAGACGTTT. Protein: CATWDGPRSDWIKTF.

The rearrangement uses TRGV5 and TRGJ1 or TRGJ2. The J gene is not listed in TCRdb, so it was assigned here from a DNA match to germline. Per germline, CDR1 VINAFY and CDR2 YDVSNSKD. The CDR3 is 13 residues long. With V trimmed by 6 bases and J by 2 bases, 7 bases remained unmatched. This chain's CDR3 is CATWYKHYYKKLF. As DNA, the CDR3 is TGTGCCACCTGGTACAAGCATTATTATAAGAAACTCTTT.